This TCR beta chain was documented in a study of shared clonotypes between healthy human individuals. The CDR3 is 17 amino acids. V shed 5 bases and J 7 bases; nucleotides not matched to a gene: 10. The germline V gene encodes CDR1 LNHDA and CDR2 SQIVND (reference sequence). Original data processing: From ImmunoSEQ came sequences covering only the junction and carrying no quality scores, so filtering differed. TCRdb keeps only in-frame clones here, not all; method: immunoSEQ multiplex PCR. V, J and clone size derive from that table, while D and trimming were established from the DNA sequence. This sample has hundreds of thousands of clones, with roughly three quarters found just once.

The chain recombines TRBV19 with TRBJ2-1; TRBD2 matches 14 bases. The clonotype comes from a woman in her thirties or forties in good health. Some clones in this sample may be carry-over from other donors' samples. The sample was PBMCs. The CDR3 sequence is CASSLTSGRVLGNEQFF. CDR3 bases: TGTGCCAGTAGTCTGACTAGCGGGAGGGTCCTGGGAAATGAGCAGTTCTTC. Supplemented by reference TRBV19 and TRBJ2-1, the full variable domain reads DGGITQSPKYLFRKEGQNVTLSCEQNLNHDAMYWYRQDPGQGLRLIYYSQIVNDFQKGDIAEGYSVSREKKESFPLTVTSAQKNPTAFYLCASSLTSGRVLGNEQFFGPGTRLTVL.